This T cell receptor beta chain was identified during a study of radiotherapy plus CTLA-4 blockade in lung cancer. About the study: Objective responses arose in approximately 19% of patients, and approximately 30% experienced disease control.

CDR3 length equals 13 residues. With 5 bases removed from V and 1 base from J, the gap between germline ends came to 8 bases. CDR1 and CDR2 (germline): SGHAT, FQNNGV. The protocol was immunoSEQ multiplex PCR, while the TCRdb copy is restricted to in-frame clones and leaves out a portion. The table has around 55,000 clones, 82% seen once; the top ten hold around 6.6%. Ipilimumab-mediated CTLA-4 blockade plus focal radiation was given to patients having chemo-refractory metastatic non-small-cell lung cancer. The specimen was peripheral blood, collected from a patient treated with radiotherapy plus ipilimumab. The TCR comes from a human donor with non-small cell lung cancer whose response to radiotherapy plus ipilimumab could not be evaluated. The chain couples TRBV11-2 to TRBJ1-1, with D uncertain. This CDR3 reads CASSLHTNTEAFF. The CDR3 nucleotides are TGTGCCAGCAGCCTCCACACGAACACTGAAGCTTTCTTT. Complete variable domain (other parts from reference TRBV11-2 and TRBJ1-1): EAGVAQSPRYKIIEKRQSVAFWCNPISGHATLYWYQQILGQGPKLLIQFQNNGVVDDSQLPKDRFSAERLKGVDSTLKIQPAKLEDSAVYLCASSLHTNTEAFFGQGTRLTVV.